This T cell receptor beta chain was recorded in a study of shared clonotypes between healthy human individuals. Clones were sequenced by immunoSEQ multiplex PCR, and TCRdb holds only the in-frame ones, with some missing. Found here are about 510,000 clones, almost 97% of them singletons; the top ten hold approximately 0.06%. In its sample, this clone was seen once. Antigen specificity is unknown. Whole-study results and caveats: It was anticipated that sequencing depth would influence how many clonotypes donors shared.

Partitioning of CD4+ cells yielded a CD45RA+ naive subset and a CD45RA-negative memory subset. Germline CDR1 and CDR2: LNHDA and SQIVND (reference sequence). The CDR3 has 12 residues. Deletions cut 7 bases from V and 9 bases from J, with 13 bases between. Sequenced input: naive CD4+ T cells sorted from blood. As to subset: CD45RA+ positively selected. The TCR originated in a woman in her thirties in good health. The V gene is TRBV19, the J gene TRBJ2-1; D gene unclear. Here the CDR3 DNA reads TGTGCCAGTACCGGAAATGTTGTTGAGCAGTTCTTC. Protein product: CASTGNVVEQFF.